Listed below are T cell receptor beta chains from one sample, sequenced in a study of control samples from healthy donors and cancer patients. Clones were read by immunoSEQ multiplex PCR, and TCRdb kept only the in-frame ones, dropping some. Altogether some 41,000 clones are present, approximately 89% being singletons, with the ten largest covering about 10%. Material: PBMCs. The receptors stem from a woman between 55 and 75 years old with lung cancer. Both conserved end residues are part of each CDR3. D genes are given only for firm matches. Some rows mark clone size as missing; the rest say once, few, many or name a class of expanded clone.

>TRBD1|-|TRBV15|TRBJ1-2
CATSDRASHGYTF
TGTGCCACCAGCGACAGGGCGTCCCATGGCTACACCTTC
>TRBD1|few|TRBV19|TRBJ1-1
CASSIARQGTAFF
TGTGCCAGTAGTATAGCCCGACAGGGTACGGCTTTCTTT
>-|-|TRBV24-1|TRBJ2-7
CATSDVGTREQYF
TGTGCCACCAGTGATGTAGGGACAAGGGAGCAGTACTTC
>-|-|TRBV6-5|TRBJ1-1
CASSYGRSVNTEAFF
TGTGCCAGCAGTTACGGCCGATCCGTGAACACTGAAGCTTTCTTT
>-|once|TRBV30|TRBJ2-3
CAWSRTSTDTQYF
TGTGCCTGGAGCCGGACTAGCACAGATACGCAGTATTTT
>TRBD1|-|TRBV2|TRBJ2-7
CASSDAPDRVYEQYF
TGTGCCAGCAGTGACGCGCCCGACAGGGTGTACGAGCAGTACTTC
>TRBD2|-|TRBV28|TRBJ2-5
CASSFLSRASGRQETQYF
TGTGCCAGCAGTTTTTTGAGTCGGGCTAGCGGGAGACAAGAGACCCAGTACTTC
>-|-|TRBV24-1|TRBJ1-1
CATRAGTEAFF
TGTGCCACCAGGGCGGGCACTGAAGCTTTCTTT
>-|-|TRBV19|TRBJ1-2
CASSRTQDLYGYTF
TGTGCCAGTAGCCGGACCCAGGACCTTTATGGCTACACCTTC
>-|-|TRBV28|TRBJ2-2
CASSFPANTGELFF
TGTGCCAGCAGTTTCCCTGCAAACACCGGGGAGCTGTTTTTT
>-|-|TRBV27|TRBJ2-3
CASSPGGGSPDTQYF
TGTGCCAGCAGTCCTGGTGGGGGTAGCCCAGATACGCAGTATTTT
>-|-|TRBV24-1|TRBJ2-3
CATSDLSRGTDTQYF
TGTGCCACCAGTGATTTGTCTAGAGGCACAGATACGCAGTATTTT
>TRBD1|-|TRBV7-9|TRBJ2-6
CASSARDRVFSPGANVLTF
TGTGCCAGCAGCGCCCGGGACAGGGTTTTCTCTCCTGGGGCCAACGTCCTGACTTTC
>-|-|TRBV10-3|TRBJ2-5
CAISESTGTQETQYF
TGTGCCATCAGTGAGTCCACAGGTACCCAAGAGACCCAGTACTTC
>-|-|TRBV16|TRBJ1-5
CASSQGGGVQPQHF
TGTGCCAGCAGCCAGGGAGGGGGGGTTCAGCCCCAGCATTTT
>TRBD2|-|TRBV30|TRBJ2-3
CAWRSGRDTQYF
TGTGCCTGGAGAAGCGGGAGAGATACGCAGTATTTT
>-|few|TRBV5-4|TRBJ2-7
CASSPGQRTYEQYF
TGTGCCAGCAGCCCCGGGCAGCGGACCTACGAGCAGTACTTC
>TRBD2|-|TRBV13|TRBJ2-1
CASSLQVAGGGEQFF
TGTGCCAGCAGCTTACAAGTAGCGGGAGGGGGAGAGCAGTTCTTC
>-|few|TRBV24-1|TRBJ2-7
CATSDPLQASYEQYF
TGTGCCACCAGTGATCCGTTACAGGCCTCCTACGAGCAGTACTTC
>-|-|TRBV24-1|TRBJ2-2
CATRGPGTGDTGELFF
TGTGCCACCAGGGGCCCCGGGACCGGGGACACCGGGGAGCTGTTTTTT
>TRBD2|-|TRBV6-4|TRBJ2-3
CASSDSAGGQGDTQYF
TGTGCCAGCAGTGACTCAGCGGGAGGGCAAGGAGATACGCAGTATTTT
>-|-|TRBV28|TRBJ1-5
CASREFDGFILSNQPQHF
TGTGCCAGCAGAGAATTCGACGGTTTTATATTGAGCAATCAGCCCCAGCATTTT
>-|-|TRBV9|TRBJ2-5
CASSARGTQYF
TGTGCCAGCAGCGCCAGAGGGACCCAGTACTTC
>-|-|TRBV7-9|TRBJ2-5
CASSSDTQETQYF
TGTGCCAGCAGCTCTGACACGCAAGAGACCCAGTACTTC
>-|-|TRBV6-5|TRBJ2-1
CATYAQGSYNEQFF
TGTGCCACCTACGCCCAAGGCTCCTACAATGAGCAGTTCTTC
>TRBD2|-|TRBV10-3|TRBJ2-5
CAISESAGTSGGYGETQYF
TGTGCCATCAGTGAGTCCGCCGGGACTAGCGGGGGGTACGGGGAGACCCAGTACTTC
>-|-|TRBV19|TRBJ1-1
CASRTYGANTEAFF
TGTGCCAGTAGAACCTACGGGGCCAACACTGAAGCTTTCTTT
>-|-|TRBV5-4|TRBJ2-7
CASSLDSGPKIYEQYF
TGTGCCAGCAGCTTGGATTCGGGACCGAAGATCTACGAGCAGTACTTC
>-|-|TRBV30|TRBJ2-2
CAWRGGGYTGELFF
TGTGCCTGGAGAGGAGGGGGCTACACCGGGGAGCTGTTTTTT
>TRBD1|-|TRBV3-1/TRBV3-2|TRBJ1-2
CASSPPGQAYGYTF
TGTGCCAGCAGCCCCCCGGGACAGGCTTATGGCTACACCTTC
>-|-|TRBV29-1|TRBJ1-1
CSGSRDVNTEAFF
TGCAGCGGAAGCAGGGACGTGAACACTGAAGCTTTCTTT
>-|-|TRBV6-5|TRBJ1-2
CASSYSTGVGYTF
TGTGCCAGCAGTTACTCAACTGGCGTTGGCTACACCTTC
>TRBD1|-|TRBV5-1|TRBJ2-3
CASSSGTGQADTQYF
TGCGCCAGCAGCTCCGGGACAGGGCAAGCGGATACGCAGTATTTT
>-|few|TRBV2|TRBJ1-3
CARKGSPGNTIYF
TGTGCCCGAAAGGGGAGTCCTGGAAACACCATATATTTT
>-|-|TRBV28|TRBJ1-2
CASSLLQGWYGYTF
TGTGCCAGCAGTTTATTACAGGGATGGTATGGCTACACCTTC
>TRBD2|-|TRBV7-2|TRBJ2-3
CASTWTSGPDTQYF
TGTGCCAGCACCTGGACTAGCGGCCCAGATACGCAGTATTTT
>TRBD2|-|TRBV3-1/TRBV3-2|TRBJ2-2
CASSQPLAGADGELFF
TGTGCCAGCAGCCAGCCACTAGCGGGAGCGGACGGGGAGCTGTTTTTT